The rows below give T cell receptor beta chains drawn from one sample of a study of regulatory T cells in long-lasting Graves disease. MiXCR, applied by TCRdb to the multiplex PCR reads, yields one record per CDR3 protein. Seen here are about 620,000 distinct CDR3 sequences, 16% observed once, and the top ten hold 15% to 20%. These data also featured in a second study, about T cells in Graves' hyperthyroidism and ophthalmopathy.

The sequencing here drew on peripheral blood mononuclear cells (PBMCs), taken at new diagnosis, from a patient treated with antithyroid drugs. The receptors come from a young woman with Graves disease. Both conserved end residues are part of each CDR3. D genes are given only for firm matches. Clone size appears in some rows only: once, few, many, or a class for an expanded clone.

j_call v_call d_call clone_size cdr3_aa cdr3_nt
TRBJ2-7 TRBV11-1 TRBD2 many CASSRGLAGDEQYF TGTGCCAGCAGTCGGGGACTAGCGGGAGACGAGCAGTACTTC
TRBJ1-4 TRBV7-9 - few CASSLTGGGLNEKLFF TGTGCCAGCAGCCTAACCGGGGGGGGCCTGAATGAAAAACTGTTTTTT
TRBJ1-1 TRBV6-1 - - CASSEIWQRGSEAFF TGTGCCAGCAGTGAAATTTGGCAGAGAGGGAGTGAAGCTTTCTTT
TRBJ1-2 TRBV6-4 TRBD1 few CASSPGQGHLYGYTF TGTGCCAGCAGTCCTGGACAGGGTCACCTTTATGGCTACACCTTC
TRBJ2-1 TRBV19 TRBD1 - CATRMKGQLTYEQFF TGTGCCACCCGAATGAAGGGACAGCTTACCTATGAGCAGTTCTTC
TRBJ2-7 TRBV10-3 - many CAISESPEDEQYF TGTGCCATCAGCGAGTCGCCTGAGGACGAGCAGTACTTC
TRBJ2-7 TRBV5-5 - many CASSSPHYEQYF TGTGCCAGCAGCTCGCCGCACTACGAGCAGTACTTC
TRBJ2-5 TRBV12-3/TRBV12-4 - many CASSLREETQYF TGTGCCAGCAGCCTCAGGGAAGAGACCCAGTACTTC
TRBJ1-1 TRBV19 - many CASRSQDSPTEAFF TGTGCCAGTAGAAGCCAGGACAGTCCCACTGAAGCTTTCTTT
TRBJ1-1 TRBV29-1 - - CSVEAQVNTEAFF TGCAGCGTTGAGGCACAGGTCAACACTGAAGCTTTCTTT
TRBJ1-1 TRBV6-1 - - CASSSTGGVKAFF TGTGCCAGCAGCTCGACGGGGGGGGTAAAAGCTTTCTTT
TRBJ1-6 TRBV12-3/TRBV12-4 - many CASQFEMSSPLHF TGTGCCAGCCAGTTTGAAATGTCGTCACCCCTCCACTTT
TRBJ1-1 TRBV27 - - CASGGGSLEAFF TGTGCCAGCGGTGGGGGTTCCCTTGAAGCTTTCTTT
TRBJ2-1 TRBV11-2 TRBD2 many CASSSGGLRSNEQFF TGTGCCAGCAGCTCTGGGGGACTAAGGTCGAATGAGCAGTTCTTC
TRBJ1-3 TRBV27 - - CASSTRGTGNTVYF TGTGCCAGCAGTACGAGGGGGACTGGAAACACCGTATATTTT
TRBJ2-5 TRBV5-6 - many CASSLAIREETQYF TGTGCCAGCAGCTTGGCCATTCGGGAGGAGACCCAGTACTTC
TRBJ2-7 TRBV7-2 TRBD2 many CASSKAGGNYEQYF TGTGCCAGCAGTAAAGCGGGAGGGAACTACGAGCAGTACTTC
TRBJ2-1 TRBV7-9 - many CASSLAGLASNEQFF TGTGCCAGCAGCTTAGCGGGATTAGCGTCCAATGAGCAGTTCTTC
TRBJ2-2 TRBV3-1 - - CASSQVQLHTGELFF TGTGCCAGCAGCCAAGTCCAACTTCACACCGGGGAGCTGTTTTTT
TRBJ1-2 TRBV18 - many CASSPLKGPGYTF TGTGCCAGCTCACCACTTAAAGGGCCCGGCTACACCTTC
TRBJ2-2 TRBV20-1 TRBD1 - CSAPGTGVAGELFF TGCAGTGCTCCCGGGACAGGGGTAGCCGGGGAGCTGTTTTTT
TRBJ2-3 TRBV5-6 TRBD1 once CASSLAGGQGPWYF TGTGCCAGCAGCTTGGCCGGGGGACAGGGCCCGTGGTATTTT
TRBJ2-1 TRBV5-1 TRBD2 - CASSPTSGTNGQFF TGCGCCAGCAGCCCCACTAGCGGGACAAATGGGCAGTTCTTC
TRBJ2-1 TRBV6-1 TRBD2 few CASRGLAGRSYNEQFF TGTGCCAGCAGAGGACTAGCGGGACGATCCTACAATGAGCAGTTCTTC
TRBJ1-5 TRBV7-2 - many CASSLSGLTSQPQHF TGTGCCAGCAGCCTCTCTGGACTTACCTCCCAGCCCCAGCATTTT
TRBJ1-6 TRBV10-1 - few CASSGSQGSSYNSPLHF TGCGCCAGCAGTGGATCACAGGGTAGCTCCTATAATTCACCCCTCCACTTT
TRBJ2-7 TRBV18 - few CASSPGRVYSYEQYF TGTGCCAGCTCACCCGGGCGGGTTTACTCCTACGAGCAGTACTTC
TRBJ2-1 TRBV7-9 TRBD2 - CASSSPGTRVVDEQFF TGTGCCAGCAGCTCCCCCGGGACTAGAGTAGTCGATGAGCAGTTCTTC
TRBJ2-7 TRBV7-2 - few CASSSFSGGPQYEQYF TGTGCCAGCAGCTCCTTTTCGGGGGGCCCACAATACGAGCAGTACTTC
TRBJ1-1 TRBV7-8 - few CASSSRGRRRTEAFF TGTGCCAGCAGCTCTAGGGGACGGCGGCGGACTGAAGCTTTCTTT
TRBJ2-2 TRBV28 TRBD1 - CASSPRDRPTGELFF TGTGCCAGCAGTCCTCGGGACAGACCCACCGGGGAGCTGTTTTTT
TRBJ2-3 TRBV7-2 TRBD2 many CASSPEGGRGTDTQYF TGTGCCAGCAGCCCCGAAGGCGGGAGGGGCACAGATACGCAGTATTTT
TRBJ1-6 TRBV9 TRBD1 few CASSVGEGQGHSPLHF TGTGCCAGCAGCGTAGGTGAGGGACAGGGCCATTCACCCCTCCACTTT
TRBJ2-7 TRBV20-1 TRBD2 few CSARGLAPTYEQYF TGCAGTGCTAGGGGACTAGCGCCGACCTACGAGCAGTACTTC
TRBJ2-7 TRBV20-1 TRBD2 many CSASPFSSGSSYEQYF TGCAGTGCTAGCCCGTTCTCAAGCGGGAGCTCCTACGAGCAGTACTTC
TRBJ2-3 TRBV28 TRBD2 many CASSLEGGAGGPRYF TGTGCCAGCAGTTTAGAGGGAGGTGCGGGAGGGCCACGGTATTTT
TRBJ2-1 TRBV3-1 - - CASRQTGAYNEQFF TGTGCCAGCAGACAGACTGGGGCCTACAATGAGCAGTTCTTC
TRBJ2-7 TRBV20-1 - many CSASGGSYEQYF TGCAGTGCTAGTGGGGGGTCCTACGAGCAGTACTTC
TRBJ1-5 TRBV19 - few CASSMMGIGQPQHF TGTGCCAGTAGTATGATGGGGATCGGTCAGCCCCAGCATTTT
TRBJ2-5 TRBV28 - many CASSSPGFSETQYF TGTGCCAGCAGCTCGCCCGGGTTCTCGGAGACCCAGTACTTC
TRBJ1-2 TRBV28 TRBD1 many CAGGVLTGGHGYTF TGTGCGGGCGGGGTTCTGACAGGGGGCCATGGCTACACCTTC
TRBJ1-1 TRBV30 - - CAWSVIASGNTEAFF TGTGCCTGGAGTGTAATTGCATCGGGTAACACTGAAGCTTTCTTT
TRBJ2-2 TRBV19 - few CASSITGELFF TGTGCCAGTAGTATCACCGGGGAGCTGTTTTTT
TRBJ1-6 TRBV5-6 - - CASSGWGDSPLHF TGTGCCAGCAGCGGCTGGGGGGATTCACCCCTCCACTTT
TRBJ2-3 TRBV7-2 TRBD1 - CASSLGPPGQYTDTQYF TGTGCCAGCAGCTTAGGCCCCCCGGGACAGTACACAGATACGCAGTATTTT
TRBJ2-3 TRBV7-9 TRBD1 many CASSTQGGTDTQYF TGTGCCAGCAGCACACAGGGGGGCACAGATACGCAGTATTTT
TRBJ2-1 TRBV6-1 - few CASSEHVRNEQFF TGTGCCAGCAGTGAGCATGTTCGCAATGAGCAGTTCTTC
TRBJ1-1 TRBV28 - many CASSYPGGPNTEAFF TGTGCCAGCAGTTACCCCGGGGGTCCGAACACTGAAGCTTTCTTT
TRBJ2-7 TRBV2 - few CASSEEVTGPHEQYF TGTGCCAGCAGTGAAGAGGTGACAGGCCCCCACGAGCAGTACTTC
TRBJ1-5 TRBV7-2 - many CASSPGGASNQPQHF TGTGCCAGCAGCCCGGGGGGGGCAAGCAATCAGCCCCAGCATTTT
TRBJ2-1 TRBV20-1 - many CSAAQGPGSEQFF TGCAGTGCTGCGCAGGGCCCCGGGAGTGAGCAGTTCTTC
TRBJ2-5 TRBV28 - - CASSPSIILQETQYF TGTGCCAGCAGTCCCTCGATAATACTTCAAGAGACCCAGTACTTC
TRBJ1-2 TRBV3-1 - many CASSGQYLHF TGTGCCAGCAGCGGACAGTACCTTCACTTC
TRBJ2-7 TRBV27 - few CASSFTRDASYEQYF TGTGCCAGCAGTTTTACAAGGGACGCCTCCTACGAGCAGTACTTC